These 9 T cell receptor beta chains came from one sample sequenced in a study of chemoradiotherapy in HPV16-positive cancers. This table comes from immunoSEQ multiplex PCR, and its TCRdb copy is limited to in-frame clones, with some not included. The sample shows about 22,000 clones, approximately 73% of them seen only once. This sample was taken from a patient who underwent chemoradiotherapy. Receptors were obtained from a human donor with HPV-associated anogenital cancer.

This rearrangement joins TRBV30 to TRBJ2-7; tentatively, D is TRBD1 or TRBD2 (6 bases each). The CDR3 loop spans 14 amino acids. Per germline, CDR1 GTSNPN and CDR2 SVGIG (reference sequence). V was shortened by 2 bases and J by 2 bases, with 13 bases between the two germline ends. The CDR3 here is CAWSLKGGTYEQYF. CDR3 nucleotide sequence: TGTGCCTGGAGTCTGAAAGGGGGGACCTACGAGCAGTACTTC.

This chain connects TRBV28 to TRBJ1-5; D perhaps matches TRBD1 (6 bases). This CDR3 is built from 16 residues. The V gene lost 5 bases and the J gene lost 5 bases, with 19 bases spanning the gap. The germline V gene encodes CDR1 MDHEN and CDR2 SYDVKM. The CDR3 DNA reads TGTGCCAGCAGTCTCTCCGACAGGATTGCCTATCAGCCCCAGCATTTT. Translation gives CASSLSDRIAYQPQHF.

This clone was observed a handful of times. V is TRBV7-3 and J is TRBJ2-2; D not resolved. CDR1 and CDR2 from the germline V gene are SGHTA and FQGTGA. V lost 5 bases, J lost 8 bases, and 12 bases lay in between. This CDR3 has 13 residues. CDR3 protein: CASSPQTPGELFF. DNA for the CDR3: TGTGCCAGCAGCCCCCAGACTCCTGGGGAGCTGTTTTTT.

Within the sample, this clone is medium-sized (0.01 to 0.1%). The gene calls are TRBV19 and TRBJ1-5, with 8 bases identical to TRBD1. Germline V CDR1 and CDR2: LNHDA, SQIVND (reference sequence). The CDR3 spans 14 residues. V shed 8 bases, J shed 1 base, and the junction held 4 bases outside the gene matches. The CDR3 loop is CASGDRSSNQPQHF. The CDR3 DNA reads TGTGCCAGTGGGGACAGGAGCAGCAATCAGCCCCAGCATTTT.

This sequence joins TRBV10-1 and TRBJ2-2; 10 nucleotides agree with TRBD1. J gave up 5 bases and V 3 bases, and 6 bases lay outside the gene matches. Germline lookup yields CDR1 WNHNN and CDR2 SYGVQD (reference sequence). The CDR3 is 16 residues long. The CDR3 reads CASSDGTGVNTGELFF. The CDR3 DNA reads TGCGCCAGCAGTGATGGGACAGGGGTTAATACCGGGGAGCTGTTTTTT.

V usage is TRBV28 and J usage is TRBJ1-5; no firm D call. V lost 6 bases to trimming and J lost 4 bases, with 10 bases between them. Per the germline V gene, CDR1 is MDHEN and CDR2 is SYDVKM. The CDR3 extends over 13 amino acids. The CDR3 is CASRIRRNQPQHF. CDR3 coding DNA: TGTGCCAGCAGGATTAGGAGGAATCAGCCCCAGCATTTT.

The gene calls are TRBV6-1 and TRBJ1-5, with D uncertain. The V end was cut by 4 bases, the J end by 4 bases, with 11 bases between. This CDR3 is 14 amino acids long. The germline V gene encodes CDR1 MNHNS and CDR2 SASEGT. The CDR3 DNA sequence: TGTGCCAGCAGTGTCGAGAAAGGGAATCAGCCCCAGCATTTT. Translation: CASSVEKGNQPQHF.

The V and J genes are TRBV4-2 and TRBJ1-5, with D tentatively TRBD1 (6 bases). Trimming left V 1 base short and J 7 bases short, with 8 bases between. Germline V gene data show CDR1 as LGHNA and CDR2 as YNFKEQ. The CDR3 consists of 13 residues. The CDR3 reads CASSQVQGQPQHF. The CDR3 DNA is TGTGCCAGCAGCCAAGTCCAGGGGCAGCCCCAGCATTTT.

The rearrangement joins TRBV10-1 to TRBJ2-1; D not certain. Germline lookup yields CDR1 WNHNN and CDR2 SYGVQD (reference sequence). The V end was cut by 8 bases, the J end by 9 bases, with 17 bases between. The CDR3 extends over 13 amino acids. Here the CDR3 reads CASSLDRYGEQFF. In DNA, the CDR3 is TGCGCCAGCTCCCTGGACCGTTACGGTGAGCAGTTCTTC.